This TCR beta chain stems from a study of CD8 T cells in ankylosing spondylitis. Via MiXCR, TCRdb re-called the 5' RACE reads, giving one row per CDR3 protein. The sample lists over 400,000 distinct CDR3 sequences, 25% to 30% seen once, with about 0.92% in the top ten. A few counts support this clonotype. Its antigen is not identified. Overall study results and limits: Relatively scarce in peripheral blood, disease-linked clones were CD8+. Among TCR beta sequences, a motif of under ten highly homologous variants appeared characteristic of ankylosing spondylitis blood. From matched ankylosing spondylitis synovial fluid, disease-linked clones were reportedly recovered at significantly enriched levels.

The sequence was obtained from a male donor with ankylosing spondylitis. The sequencing input was blood, either unsorted or a sorted T cell fraction (not recorded which).

The CDR3 nucleotides are TGCGCCAGCAGCCCCAGTACAGGGGCTAGTGAGCAGTTCTTC. Translated: CASSPSTGASEQFF. The genes are TRBV5-1 and TRBJ2-1; TRBD1 matches 7 bases. The CDR3 is made up of 14 amino acids. CDR1 and CDR2 (germline): SGHRS, YFSETQ. Trimming at V came to 4 bases and at J to 9 bases, leaving 10 bases not matched to a gene.